One sample yielded the 17 T cell receptor beta chains listed below, sequenced in a study of blood T cell repertoires in COVID-19. Here immunoSEQ multiplex PCR was the method, and the copy in TCRdb shows in-frame clones only, minus some. The sample carries a few hundred thousand clones, about 91% recorded once. The material sequenced was peripheral blood. Receptors were obtained from a woman aged 30 to 39 who had recovered from COVID-19.

V and J are TRBV7-9 and TRBJ2-2, with D perhaps matching TRBD2 (5 bases). The V end was cut by 2 bases, the J end by 5 bases, with 21 bases between. Germline V gene data show CDR1 as SEHNR and CDR2 as FQNEAQ (reference sequence). This CDR3 region has 18 residues. CDR3 sequence reads: CASSLIFGQPRATGELFF. CDR3 sequence (DNA): TGTGCCAGCAGCTTAATATTCGGGCAGCCGAGGGCAACCGGGGAGCTGTTTTTT. Full variable domain (missing parts from reference TRBV7-9 and TRBJ2-2): DTGVSQNPRHKITKRGQNVTFRCDPISEHNRLYWYRQTLGQGPEFLTYFQNEAQLEKSRLLSDRFSAERPKGSFSTLEIQRTEQGDSAMYLCASSLIFGQPRATGELFFGEGSRLTVL.

The chain joins TRBV18 to TRBJ1-3; 7 nucleotides match TRBD1. From germline, CDR1 is KGHSH and CDR2 LQKENI. The J segment lost 2 bases and the V segment lost 4 bases, leaving 5 bases of the junction unmatched. CDR3 length equals 15 residues. The CDR3 bases are TGTGCCAGCTCACAATCAACAGGGGCTGGAAACACCATATATTTT. It specifies CASSQSTGAGNTIYF.

V and J are TRBV9 and TRBJ2-3; TRBD2 is a possible D gene (5 bases). This CDR3 has 15 amino acids. Germline loops: CDR1 SGDLS, CDR2 YYNGEE. Trimming cost V 2 bases and J 2 bases, with 12 bases left between them. The CDR3: CASSVTVSVTDTQYF. The CDR3 coding sequence is TGTGCCAGCAGCGTTACGGTTAGCGTCACAGATACGCAGTATTTT.

The genes are TRBV6-5 and TRBJ2-5, with TRBD1 matching over 9 bases. Germline V gene data show CDR1 as MNHEY and CDR2 as SVGAGI. Losses at the gene ends were 5 bases for V and 5 bases for J; bases not matched to a gene: 9. The CDR3 sequence is 15 residues long. The CDR3 reads CASSKTGGGGETQYF. CDR3 coding DNA: TGTGCCAGCAGTAAGACAGGGGGTGGTGGGGAGACCCAGTACTTC.

This CDR3 reads CASGLISSPRGQEQFF. The CDR3 nucleotides read TGTGCTAGTGGTTTGATAAGTTCACCCAGGGGGCAGGAGCAGTTCTTC. The V call is TRBV12-5, the J call TRBJ2-1; TRBD1 matches 8 bases. The V gene end was trimmed by 2 bases and the J gene end by 10 bases; junction bases not matched to a gene: 13. CDR1 and CDR2 (germline): LGHNT, FRNRAP. The CDR3 sequence is 16 residues long.

This chain connects TRBV4-2 to TRBJ1-5, with 7 bases matching TRBD1. From germline, CDR1 is LGHNA and CDR2 YNFKEQ. The CDR3 has 17 amino acids. With 2 bases clipped from V and 1 base from J, the junction kept 8 bases outside the gene matches. The DNA of the CDR3 is TGTGCCAGCAGCCAAAAGGGTTGGGGACAGAGCAATCAGCCCCAGCATTTT. It codes for CASSQKGWGQSNQPQHF.

The rearrangement joins TRBV12-3 or TRBV12-4 to TRBJ1-1; a weak D match, TRBD1 (5 bases). V gave up 7 bases and J gave up 7 bases, with 13 bases separating them. The CDR3 length is 12 residues. CDR3 sequence (DNA): TGTGCCAGCAATCTGGTGGGGGGTGAAGCTTTCTTT. Its protein product is CASNLVGGEAFF.

This chain links TRBV6-6 with TRBJ1-2, with D perhaps TRBD1 (6 bases). This CDR3 comprises 14 residues. CDR1 MNHNY and CDR2 SVGAGI come from the germline V gene (reference sequence). V was pared by 2 bases and J by 4 bases, with 11 bases between. The CDR3 sequence: CASSYKGGSYGYTF. The CDR3, as DNA: TGTGCCAGCAGTTACAAAGGGGGTAGCTATGGCTACACCTTC.

In this sample, this clone turned up once. The V gene is TRBV18, the J gene TRBJ2-1; TRBD1 matches at 7 bases. The CDR3 spans 14 residues. Trimming took 3 bases from V and 3 from J; bases not matched to a gene: 2. Germline V gives CDR1 KGHSH, CDR2 LQKENI. In DNA form, the CDR3 reads TGTGCCAGCTCACCCTACAGGGGCTACAATGAGCAGTTCTTC. Translation: CASSPYRGYNEQFF.

The chain combines TRBV6-5 with TRBJ1-5; 8 nucleotides agree with TRBD1. After removal of 0 bases from V and 12 bases from J, the junction contained 4 bases not matched to a gene. The CDR3 covers 13 residues. In germline, CDR1 is MNHEY, CDR2 SVGAGI. The CDR3 spells CASSYSDRELQHF. CDR3 DNA: TGTGCCAGCAGTTACTCGGACAGGGAGCTCCAGCATTTT.

The V call is TRBV3-1 (or the pseudogene TRBV3-2), the J call TRBJ1-2, with D possibly TRBD1 on 6 matching bases. Germline V CDR1 and CDR2: LGHDT, YNNKEL (reference sequence). The CDR3 sequence is 13 residues long. The germline V and J ends were trimmed by 0 bases and 8 bases, with 10 bases remaining between them. The chain's CDR3 is CASSQEGARGYTF. CDR3 DNA: TGTGCCAGCAGCCAAGAGGGGGCGCGGGGCTACACCTTC.

The chain combines TRBV21-1 with TRBJ2-7; the tabulated D call, TRBD2, remains unverified against the DNA. TRBV21-1 constitutes a pseudogene. The CDR3 is 19 residues long. CDR3 coding DNA: TGTGCCAGCAGCACCTCTCATCGGGAGGGGGCCGATAGCTCCTACGAGCAGTACTTC. This encodes CASSTSHREGADSSYEQYF.

The chain links TRBV7-3 to TRBJ2-4, with D possibly being TRBD2 (5 bases). Trimming removed 5 bases from V and 1 base from J, with 30 bases in between. Germline V gene data show CDR1 as SGHTA and CDR2 as FQGTGA. CDR3 length: 21 amino acids. The CDR3 protein is CASSGKRRLSAPTGAKNIQYF. CDR3 in DNA: TGTGCCAGCAGCGGCAAACGGCGGTTGTCAGCTCCCACGGGGGCCAAAAACATTCAGTACTTC.

This chain links TRBV6-1 with TRBJ2-1, with 10 bases aligning to TRBD2. The length of the CDR3 is 15 residues. From germline, CDR1 is MNHNS and CDR2 SASEGT. Germline trimming cut 3 bases from V and 7 bases from J; bases unmatched to any gene: 6. The CDR3: CASSDFSGGKNEQFF. CDR3 nucleotides: TGTGCCAGCAGTGATTTTAGCGGGGGGAAGAATGAGCAGTTCTTC.

The chain recombines TRBV5-4 with TRBJ2-3, with 11 bases aligning to TRBD2. Germline CDR1 is SGHNT and CDR2 is YYREEE (reference sequence). J gave up 3 bases and V 4 bases, and 7 bases lay outside the gene matches. The CDR3 covers 16 residues. The CDR3 DNA is TGTGCCAGCAGCGTGGGACTAGCGGAGGGAACAGATACGCAGTATTTT. This translates into CASSVGLAEGTDTQYF. Based on the CDR3 plus reference TRBV5-4 and TRBJ2-3, the full variable domain is ETGVTQSPTHLIKTRGQQVTLRCSSQSGHNTVSWYQQALGQGPQFIFQYYREEENGRGNFPPRFSGLQFPNYSSELNVNALELDDSALYLCASSVGLAEGTDTQYFGPGTRLTVL.

The rearrangement joins TRBV18 to TRBJ1-1; 7 nucleotides agree with TRBD1. Trimming took 0 bases from V and 10 from J; bases not matched to a gene: 11. CDR3 size: 15 residues. Germline-derived CDR1 and CDR2 are KGHSH and LQKENI. The CDR3 DNA is TGTGCCAGCTCACCACCCGCAGGGGGTGGAGGGGGAGCTTTCTTT. Its translation is CASSPPAGGGGGAFF. The variable domain in full, with the rest retrieved from reference TRBV18 and TRBJ1-1, is NAGVMQNPRHLVRRRGQEARLRCSPMKGHSHVYWYRQLPEEGLKFMVYLQKENIIDESGMPKERFSAEFPKEGPSILRIQQVVRGDSAAYFCASSPPAGGGGGAFFGQGTRLTVV.

V and J are TRBV6-2 or TRBV6-3 and TRBJ1-3, with unresolved D. This CDR3 has 13 residues. V was shortened by 2 bases and J by 3 bases, with 5 bases between the two germline ends. Germline V lookup: CDR1 MNHEY, CDR2 SVGEGT. CDR3 protein: CASSYRGGNTIYF. CDR3 in DNA: TGTGCCAGCAGTTACCGGGGTGGAAACACCATATATTTT.